This TCR beta chain is from a study of shared clonotypes between healthy human individuals. The wider study: Per donor, CD8 memory used one plate, CD8 naive used two, CD4 memory used three and CD4 naive used three.

Findings of the study overall: The expectation was that sequencing depth would affect clonotype sharing among donors. Among the subsets, naive ones generally showed larger estimated richness than memory ones. The generation probabilities recorded for non-shared clonotypes fell below those of clonotypes shared by all four donors.

With respect to this clone: The antigen remains unidentified.

Naive CD8 cells were CD45RO-negative, positively selected for CCR7, excluding terminally differentiated effector memory CD45RA+ cells. Some clones are missing from TCRdb's copy, which holds only in-frame ones; the method was immunoSEQ multiplex PCR. The table records some 2.1 million clones, about 95% of them present only once. V dropped 7 bases and J dropped 8; count of bases not matched to a gene: 15. The CDR3 extends over 14 amino acids. Per the germline V gene, CDR1 is SQVTM and CDR2 is ANQGSEA. Input material: naive CD8+ T cells sorted from blood. The receptor was derived from a man between 18 and 35 years old in good health. This chain joins TRBV29-1 and TRBJ1-2; 8 bases match TRBD1. CDR3 loop: CSAAGTGAFEGYTF. For the CDR3, the DNA is TGCAGCGCTGCCGGGACAGGCGCTTTTGAGGGCTACACCTTC.